This is a list of T cell receptor beta chains from one sample in a study of T cell changes during pregnancy in multiple sclerosis. Some clones are missing from TCRdb's copy, which holds only in-frame ones; the method was immunoSEQ multiplex PCR. The table includes about 100,000 clones, roughly nine tenths detected once. The material was peripheral blood, obtained after pregnancy. The receptors originated from a female donor with multiple sclerosis, enrolled in a pregnancy study. Each CDR3 is given without its conserved first and last residue. Size is omitted from some rows. Given values are once, few, many or a class for expanded clones.

length,J,size,V,CDR3
9,TRBJ1-2,NA,TRBV5-5,ASSQDRGYT
11,TRBJ2-1,NA,TRBV18,ASSPEGYNEQF
14,TRBJ1-3,NA,TRBV18,ASSPARESSGNTIY
13,TRBJ2-3,once,TRBV11-2,ASSLGAGTTDTQY
12,TRBJ2-7,NA,TRBV9,ASSPRTSAYEQY
12,TRBJ1-5,NA,TRBV16,ASSPLQGAQPQH
14,TRBJ2-3,NA,TRBV6-1,ASSVHSGTPTDTQY
11,TRBJ2-5,NA,TRBV10-3,ASHPGTLETQY
13,TRBJ1-2,NA,TRBV6-5,ASRAPRKAGDGYT
12,TRBJ1-4,NA,TRBV7-9,ASSRGQGSEKLF
14,TRBJ2-5,NA,TRBV7-3,ASSRAGGTTQETQY
11,TRBJ1-1,NA,TRBV6-4,ASSDNRNTEAF
15,TRBJ2-7,once,TRBV4-2,ASSQDVNAAGTYEQY
11,TRBJ2-7,NA,TRBV5-4,ATKAGGLYEQY
9,TRBJ2-7,NA,TRBV6-1,ASSGGTGAS
12,TRBJ2-7,NA,TRBV19,ASSIQGARYEQY
12,TRBJ1-2,NA,TRBV27,ASSLGGRGYGYT
14,TRBJ1-2,NA,TRBV7-8,ASSLMQGRPNYGYT
13,TRBJ2-1,NA,TRBV7-2,ASSLAGAAYNEQF
12,TRBJ2-7,once,TRBV6-1,ASSATQGSYEQY
11,TRBJ1-1,NA,TRBV2,ASSGRLGSEAF
13,TRBJ2-7,NA,TRBV5-6,ASSLGPGDAYEQY
14,TRBJ2-2,NA,TRBV5-1,ASSFRSGAGTGELF
12,TRBJ1-3,NA,TRBV27,ASSLGGSGNTIY